Sequencing of this T cell receptor (beta chain) was carried out in a study of shared clonotypes between healthy human individuals. The overall study: A couple of women and a few men aged 18 to 49 served as donors. Overall study results and limits: A generally larger estimated richness was seen in naive subsets than in memory subsets.

V shed 3 bases, J shed 5 bases, and the junction held 15 bases outside the gene matches. The V gene's germline CDR1 is SQVTM and CDR2 ANQGSEA. The CDR3 totals 17 residues. Remarks on this clone: Antigen unknown.

The naive CD8 subset, CD45RO-negative cells positively selected for CCR7, excluded terminally differentiated effector memory CD45RA+ cells. Sequencing used immunoSEQ multiplex PCR; TCRdb keeps in-frame clones, though not all of them. The sample lists some 2.1 million clones; about 95% were seen once. The sequence came from a man younger than 35 in good health. The chain links TRBV29-1 to TRBJ2-1; 8 nucleotides align to TRBD2. The specimen was naive CD8+ T cells sorted from blood. The CDR3 DNA follows: TGCAGCGTTGACGTTCCTTCCGGGACTAGAATGAACAATGAGCAGTTCTTC. Translated, it gives CSVDVPSGTRMNNEQFF.